The 19 T cell receptor beta chains below were found in one sample sequenced in a study of post-analysis software for immune sequencing data. The authors incorporated unique molecular identifiers into the TCR beta cDNA libraries. Each CDR3 protein gets one entry after TCRdb re-called the PCR reads with MiXCR. There are fewer than 900,000 distinct CDR3 sequences in the sample; around 45% occur only once, and over 4.5% lies in the top ten. General observations from the study: Among five TRBV segments more frequent in patients than controls were TRBV5-6, TRBV5-1 and TRBV20-1.

For these TCRs, the target antigens are not known. Sequencing was carried out using blood. The receptors derive from a girl between 5 and 17 years old with multiple sclerosis.

This clonotype was seen at least ten times. J is TRBJ1-6 and V is TRBV10-3; 11 nucleotides align to TRBD1. Germline V lookup: CDR1 ENHRY, CDR2 SYGVKD. CDR3 length equals 15 residues. V dropped 2 bases and J dropped 6; count of bases not matched to a gene: 0. For the CDR3, the DNA is TGTGCCATCAGTGAGGGGACAGGGGGTAATTCACCCCTCCACTTT. This sequence encodes CAISEGTGGNSPLHF.

CDR3 loop: CSARVEGVATNEKLFF. The CDR3 DNA reads as TGCAGTGCTAGAGTGGAGGGCGTCGCAACTAATGAAAAACTGTTTTTT. This chain connects TRBV20-1 to TRBJ1-4; no clear D gene. This CDR3 has 16 amino acids. Trimming shortened V by 1 base and J by 0 bases, and 12 bases separated the two germline ends. Germline V gene lookup returns CDR1 DFQATT and CDR2 SNEGSKA (reference sequence).

V usage is TRBV3-1 and J usage is TRBJ2-5; D is undetermined. From germline, CDR1 is LGHDT and CDR2 YNNKEL (reference sequence). This CDR3 is built from 14 residues. V lost 3 bases, J lost 1 base, and 9 bases lay in between. The CDR3 here is CASSHHGFQETQYF. The CDR3 DNA is TGTGCCAGCAGCCACCACGGATTCCAAGAGACCCAGTACTTC.

The rearrangement links TRBV6-6 to TRBJ2-4; 12 bases map to TRBD2. This CDR3 has 15 amino acids. V trimming: 2 bases; J trimming: 13 bases; junction bases outside the gene matches: 9. The germline V gene has CDR1 MNHNY and CDR2 SVGAGI (reference sequence). CDR3 DNA sequence: TGTGCCAGCAGTTACGAAGCTAGCGGGAGGGGAGAGCAGTACTTC. It codes for CASSYEASGRGEQYF.

This clonotype was observed a handful of times. This rearrangement joins TRBV29-1 to TRBJ2-1; 9 nucleotides line up with TRBD1. The CDR3 totals 13 residues. Trimming removed 6 bases from V and 9 bases from J; junction bases left unmatched: 9. Germline V CDR1 and CDR2: SQVTM, ANQGSEA. For the CDR3, the DNA is TGCAGCGTCCGGGGACAGGGTAAGGGTGAGCAGTTCTTC. It yields the protein CSVRGQGKGEQFF.

V and J are TRBV29-1 and TRBJ2-7; 9 bases are shared with TRBD1. The V and J ends lost 7 bases and 3 bases, in that order; junction bases with no gene match: 7. Germline assignment: CDR1 SQVTM and CDR2 ANQGSEA. There are 13 residues in the CDR3. The CDR3 is CSAGTGFSYEQYF. In nucleotides, the CDR3 is TGCAGCGCCGGGACAGGGTTCAGCTACGAGCAGTACTTC.

The chain has TRBV29-1 and TRBJ1-2; 9 bases agree with TRBD1. Unmatched junction bases numbered 7, after V lost 4 bases and J lost 4 bases. The germline V gene has CDR1 SQVTM and CDR2 ANQGSEA. This CDR3 is 14 amino acids long. The CDR3 nucleotides are TGCAGCGTTGCCGACCGGGACAGGGTCTATGGCTACACCTTC. This translates into CSVADRDRVYGYTF.

The genes are TRBV6-2 or TRBV6-3 and TRBJ2-7; 7 bases line up with TRBD2. The CDR3 spans 16 residues. From germline, CDR1 is MNHEY and CDR2 SVGEGT. The junction had 12 bases not matched to a gene; V was cut back by 2 bases and J by 5 bases. The CDR3 DNA reads TGTGCCAGCAGTTACGTAAGTGGCGGGAGTCGACACGAGCAGTACTTC. Its protein product is CASSYVSGGSRHEQYF.

The rearrangement uses TRBV7-6 and TRBJ1-4; weak D call: TRBD1 (6 bases). Germline V gene data show CDR1 as SGHVS and CDR2 as FNYEAQ. The CDR3 totals 14 residues. Trimming shortened V by 0 bases and J by 5 bases, and 7 bases separated the two germline ends. The CDR3 DNA reads as TGTGCCAGCAGCTTAGCGGGGGCGAATGAAAAACTGTTTTTT. It encodes CASSLAGANEKLFF.

This clonotype showed up just a few times. This sequence joins TRBV21-1 and TRBJ2-7. TRBV21-1 is assigned pseudogene status. The CDR3 length is 14 residues. CDR3 sequence reads: CASSKGNSSYEQYF. The CDR3 nucleotides are TGTGCCAGCAGCAAGGGTAATAGCTCCTACGAGCAGTACTTC.

This clonotype was recorded a few times. The junction and the germline gene differ at one end; a read error may be behind it. This chain joins TRBV29-1 and TRBJ2-5; D may be TRBD2 (5 bases). Germline CDR1 reads SQVTM; CDR2 reads ANQGSEA. CDR3 size: 15 residues. CDR3 nucleotide sequence: TGCAGCGCGATGGCAGAAACTAGGCCACAAGAGATCCAGTACTTC. Translating gives CSAMAETRPQEIQYF.

The rearrangement uses TRBV27 and TRBJ2-3; 7 nucleotides match TRBD2. The CDR3 runs to 17 residues. Germline V gene lookup returns CDR1 MNHEY and CDR2 SMNVEV (reference sequence). V dropped 3 bases and J dropped 3; count of bases not matched to a gene: 12. This chain's CDR3 is CASSFQVGLAVTDTQYF. CDR3 bases: TGTGCCAGCAGTTTCCAAGTAGGGCTAGCGGTAACAGATACGCAGTATTTT.

This clonotype was picked up a small number of times. The rearrangement links TRBV20-1 to TRBJ2-7; 7 bases are shared with TRBD1. The CDR3 extends over 12 amino acids. J gave up 4 bases and V 5 bases, and 5 bases lay outside the gene matches. Looked up from germline, CDR1 is DFQATT and CDR2 is SNEGSKA (reference sequence). CDR3 in DNA: TGCAGTGCTCGGGACAGTGAGTACGAGCAGTACTTC. Protein: CSARDSEYEQYF.

The rearrangement links TRBV3-1 to TRBJ2-3; TRBD2 aligns across 13 bases. This CDR3 has 17 residues. V lost 4 bases to trimming and J lost 3 bases; unmatched junction nucleotides: 7. The germline CDR1 and CDR2 sequences are LGHDT and YNNKEL (reference sequence). CDR3 bases: TGTGCCAGCAGCCTCAGGCGACTAGCGGGAGGTACAGATACGCAGTATTTT. Translation gives CASSLRRLAGGTDTQYF.

CDR3: CASRRDLFYEQYF. The CDR3 DNA sequence: TGTGCCAGCAGACGGGACTTGTTTTACGAGCAGTACTTC. The V gene is TRBV6-2 or TRBV6-3, the J gene TRBJ2-7; TRBD2 is a possible D gene (6 bases). Trimming pared 6 bases from V and 4 bases from J, leaving 13 bases between. The CDR3 loop spans 13 amino acids. Germline-derived CDR1 and CDR2 are MNHEY and SVGEGT.

This clonotype appeared a few times. The V and J genes are TRBV7-9 and TRBJ2-3, with 11 bases matching TRBD2. J lost 3 bases, V lost 4 bases, and 6 bases had no gene match. The CDR3 is 16 amino acids. CDR1 and CDR2 (germline): SEHNR, FQNEAQ (reference sequence). CDR3 nucleotides: TGTGCCAGCAGCTCGGGTAGCGGGAGGGCGACAGATACGCAGTATTTT. Its protein is CASSSGSGRATDTQYF.

The V gene is TRBV5-1, the J gene TRBJ2-1; 7 nucleotides match TRBD1. Germline CDR1 is SGHRS and CDR2 is YFSETQ. This CDR3 has 13 residues. V was clipped by 4 bases and J by 9 bases; unmatched bases: 7. Here the CDR3 DNA reads TGCGCCAGCAGCGCCGACAGGGTAACTGAGCAGTTCTTC. Amino acids: CASSADRVTEQFF. Full variable domain (rest looked up from reference TRBV5-1 and TRBJ2-1): KAGVTQTPRYLIKTRGQQVTLSCSPISGHRSVSWYQQTPGQGLQFLFEYFSETQRNKGNFPGRFSGRQFSNSRSEMNVSTLELGDSALYLCASSADRVTEQFFGPGTRLTVL.

This clonotype was picked up a small number of times. DNA of the CDR3: TGTGCCAGCAGCTGGTTTAGCGGGAGCGTCTACAATGAGCAGTTCTTC. This codes for CASSWFSGSVYNEQFF. This chain links TRBV7-9 with TRBJ2-1, with 9 positions matching TRBD2. This CDR3 has 16 residues. The germline V gene encodes CDR1 SEHNR and CDR2 FQNEAQ (reference sequence). Trimming at V came to 4 bases and at J to 3 bases, leaving 7 bases not matched to a gene.

The chain couples TRBV7-9 to TRBJ2-1; 8 bases are a match to TRBD2. Unmatched junction bases numbered 12, after V lost 5 bases and J lost 3 bases. Germline V gene sequence: CDR1 SEHNR, CDR2 FQNEAQ (reference sequence). The CDR3 has 17 amino acids. CDR3 loop: CASSQGGREVSYNEQFF. DNA of the CDR3: TGTGCCAGCAGCCAGGGTGGGCGGGAGGTCAGCTACAATGAGCAGTTCTTC.